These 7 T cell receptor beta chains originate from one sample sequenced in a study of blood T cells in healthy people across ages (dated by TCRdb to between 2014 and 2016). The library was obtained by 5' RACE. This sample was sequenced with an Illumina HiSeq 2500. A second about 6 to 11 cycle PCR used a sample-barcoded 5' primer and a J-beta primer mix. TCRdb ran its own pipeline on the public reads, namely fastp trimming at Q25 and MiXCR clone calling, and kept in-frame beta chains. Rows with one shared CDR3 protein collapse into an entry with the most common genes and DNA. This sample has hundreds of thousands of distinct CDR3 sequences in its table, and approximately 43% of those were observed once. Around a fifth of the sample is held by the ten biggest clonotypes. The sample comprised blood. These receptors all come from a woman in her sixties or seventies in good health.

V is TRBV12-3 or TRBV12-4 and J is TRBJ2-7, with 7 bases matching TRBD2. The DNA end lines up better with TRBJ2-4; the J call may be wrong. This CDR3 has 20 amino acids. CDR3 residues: CASRPEWTSGAVLAKNIQYF. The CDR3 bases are TGTGCCAGCAGACCCGAGTGGACCAGCGGGGCCGTTCTAGCCAAAAACATTCAGTACTTC.

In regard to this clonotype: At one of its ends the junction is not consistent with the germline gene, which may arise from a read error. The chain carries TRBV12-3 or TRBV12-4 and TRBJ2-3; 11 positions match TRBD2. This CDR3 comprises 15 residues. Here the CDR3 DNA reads TGTGCCAGCAGGTGGACTAGCGGGTACGCAGATGCGCAGTATTTT. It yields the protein CASRWTSGYADAQYF.

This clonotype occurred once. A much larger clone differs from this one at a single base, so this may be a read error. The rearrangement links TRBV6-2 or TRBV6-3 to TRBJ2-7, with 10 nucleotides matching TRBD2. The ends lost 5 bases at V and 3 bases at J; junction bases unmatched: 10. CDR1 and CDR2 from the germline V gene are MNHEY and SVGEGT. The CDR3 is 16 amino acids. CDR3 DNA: TGTGCCAGCAGTAAAACCAGGACTAGCGGAGGCTACGAGCAGTACTTC. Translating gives CASSKTRTSGGYEQYF.

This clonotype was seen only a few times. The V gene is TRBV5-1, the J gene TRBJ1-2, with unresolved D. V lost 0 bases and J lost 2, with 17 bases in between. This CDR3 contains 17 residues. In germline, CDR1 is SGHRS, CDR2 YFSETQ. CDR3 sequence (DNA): TGCGCCAGCAGCTTGGGTTGGTCGGTCCCTCGAAACTATGGCTACACCTTC. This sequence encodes CASSLGWSVPRNYGYTF. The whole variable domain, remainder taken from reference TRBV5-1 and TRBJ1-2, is KAGVTQTPRYLIKTRGQQVTLSCSPISGHRSVSWYQQTPGQGLQFLFEYFSETQRNKGNFPGRFSGRQFSNSRSEMNVSTLELGDSALYLCASSLGWSVPRNYGYTFGSGTRLTVV.

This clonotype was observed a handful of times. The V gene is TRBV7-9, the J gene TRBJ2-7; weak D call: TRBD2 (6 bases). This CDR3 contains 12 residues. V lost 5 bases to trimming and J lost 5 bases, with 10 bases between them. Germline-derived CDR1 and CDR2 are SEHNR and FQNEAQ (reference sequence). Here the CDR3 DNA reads TGTGCCAGCAGCCATTCGGGAGACGAGCAGTACTTC. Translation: CASSHSGDEQYF.

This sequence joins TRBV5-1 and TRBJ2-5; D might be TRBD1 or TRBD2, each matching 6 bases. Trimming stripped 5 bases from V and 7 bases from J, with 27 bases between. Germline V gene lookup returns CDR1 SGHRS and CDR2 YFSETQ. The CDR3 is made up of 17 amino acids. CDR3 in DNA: TGCGCCAGCAGAAAGTCCCGGGACACCCCCCAGGGAGGGACCCAGTACTTC. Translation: CASRKSRDTPQGGTQYF. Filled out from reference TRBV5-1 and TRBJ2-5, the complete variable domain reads KAGVTQTPRYLIKTRGQQVTLSCSPISGHRSVSWYQQTPGQGLQFLFEYFSETQRNKGNFPGRFSGRQFSNSRSEMNVSTLELGDSALYLCASRKSRDTPQGGTQYFGPGTRLLVL.

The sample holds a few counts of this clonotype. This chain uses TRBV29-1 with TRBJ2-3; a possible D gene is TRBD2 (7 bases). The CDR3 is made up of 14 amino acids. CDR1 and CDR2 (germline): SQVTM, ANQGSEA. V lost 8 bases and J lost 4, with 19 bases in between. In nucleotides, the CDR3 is TGCAGCTCCACCCGGGGGGCTGGGGCAGATACGCAGTATTTT. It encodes CSSTRGAGADTQYF.